This TCR beta chain was documented in a study of beta chain features in type 1 diabetes. Reverse transcription of all isolated RNA meant that expressed TCRB transcripts were sequenced. Assay: immunoSEQ multiplex PCR; the TCRdb copy retains only in-frame clones and omits some. In the table there are about 900,000 clones, roughly a sixth of which are singletons. CDR3 length equals 14 residues. CDR1 is ENHRY, CDR2 SYGVKD, per germline. This clone came up a few times. The junction departs from the called germline gene at one end, perhaps through a read error. The sample taken for sequencing was naive CD4+ T cells from blood. The chain combines TRBV10-3 with TRBJ2-2; D is perhaps TRBD2 (6 bases). This receptor was taken from a woman aged 18 to 35 in good health. CDR3 loop: CASSYWRGTGELFF. The CDR3 DNA is TGTGCCAGCAGTTACTGGAGGGGCACCGGGGAGCTGTTTTTT.